This entry is about one TCR beta chain. This clonotype appeared a few times. It lacks a known antigen. Nothing much larger sits one base from this clone, and base qualities are not available. This sample was taken from a study of blood T cells in healthy people across ages (dated by TCRdb to about 2015). With respect to the entire study: In model experiments, template switching captured roughly one uniquely barcoded TCR beta cDNA molecule for every two T cells. The donors were split into four age groups: young (average around 15 years), middle-aged (roughly 39), aged (more than 60) and long-lived (roughly 77). Using the same blood draw, the study looked at two additional independent replicas of 1 million unique cDNA reads for two donors, one aged 18 to 30 and the other aged 80 or older. Using deep sequencing normalized with unique cDNA molecular identifiers, the study measured how TCR beta repertoire diversity changes with age.

What the work shows at the level of the full study, not this receptor alone: Since profiling was done on bulk unsorted PBMCs, naive and antigen-experienced compartments could not be conclusively compared. As age increased, observed TCR beta diversity per million T cells dropped in a roughly linear way, and a significant reduction was already evident by age roughly 36. Compared with the aged group, the long-lived group had more naive CD4+ T cells, fewer expanded clones and increased TCR diversity, suggesting age selection. Total diversity estimates from one million sequenced T cells were considered lower bounds and underestimates. Donor CMV infection status was unknown, potentially confounding age-related changes in expanded clonotypes. The percentage of naive T cells measured by flow cytometry correlated strongly with observed TCR beta diversity.

Donors were around 37 systemically healthy Caucasian individuals from Russia aged roughly 6 to 95 years. Ten milliliters of peripheral blood were drawn from each donor into EDTA-treated Vacutainer tubes. Ficoll-Paque density-gradient centrifugation was used to isolate PBMCs, with at least 6 million per sample. Total RNA was extracted from PBMCs with Trizol reagent, with at least 6 micrograms obtained per sample. For every donor, flow cytometry on a PBMC aliquot measured the percentage of naive CD45RAhigh/CD27high T cells. Libraries were built with 5' RACE. TCRdb records Illumina HiSeq 2500 as the sequencer. A second PCR of about 7 to 12 cycles was performed with a sample-barcoded 5' primer and a J-beta primer mix. A template-switch 5' adaptor carrying 12 random nucleotides introduced a unique molecular identifier onto each TCR beta cDNA molecule. Each sample yielded at least 2.5 million CDR3-containing paired-end reads. All of the RNA was converted into first-strand cDNA using the Mint cDNA synthesis kit, with a TRBC-specific oligonucleotide serving as the primer. Following uracil-DNA glycosylase treatment, a first 18-cycle PCR with universal primers M1SS and BC2_uni_R was performed on all cDNA. The original pipeline was this. Each sample was normalized by randomly selecting 1 million high-quality reads, each carrying a distinct molecular identifier. Reads with shared molecular identifiers were discarded instead of being binned into consensus sequences. MiTCR, set to a Q25 quality threshold and the strictest error-elimination algorithm, was used for CDR3 identification, clonotype clustering and error correction. A nonparametric unseen species model with Euler transformation was used to estimate lower-bound total TCR beta diversity. The public sequencing data were trimmed at Q25 with fastp and processed into clonotypes with MiXCR by TCRdb, which kept only in-frame beta chains. CDR3 protein sequences are deduplicated, and each keeps its most common genes and DNA. TCRdb's processing, not the authors', yielded these V and J calls. For this sample the table gives hundreds of thousands of distinct CDR3 sequences, of which 24% were detected only once. The ten biggest clones cover around 10% of the sample.

The same data also went into a second study, on T cells of mothers and their children. As the second study states: Nine systemically healthy Caucasian individuals served as donors, namely three mothers together with their six children. cDNA synthesis consumed the entire amount of extracted RNA, loaded at about 1.6 ug RNA in each 15 ul reaction. In the second PCR, the M1S primer added sample barcodes and 2-4 random nucleotides. More than 8 million TCR beta CDR3 reads were obtained from each mother, and millions of reads were obtained from each child. In both related and unrelated pairs, thymic selection shapes the output of TCR recombination in a similar way, with inherited differences having only a minor effect. Normalized repertoire overlap was always found to be slightly, but never significantly, higher in related mother-child pairs than in unrelated mother-child pairs. No persistent microchimeric T cell clones were detected, at a sensitivity of around 100 clones per million clonotypes. To look for features that set related mother-child pairs apart from unrelated individuals, the researchers ran deep NGS to compare the TCR beta repertoires of mothers and children. The mean age was roughly 44 +/- 4 years for the mothers and approximately 11 +/- 4 years for the children. Libraries were sequenced on Illumina HiSeq 2000 with 100+100 nt paired-end reads after adapter ligation with NEBNext reagents. To prevent cross-contamination, the mother and child libraries were prepared one month apart and sequenced in separate runs. For each donor, somewhere between roughly 450,000 and 2,000,000 distinct TCR beta clonotypes were identified. Naive TCR beta clonotypes were estimated from low-frequency clonotypes matched to each donor's FACS-determined naive share, without sorting.

The sequenced material came from blood. This TCR came from a boy between 10 and 17 years old in good health.

Here is the DNA: TGTGCCAGCAGTTTATTGACAGCGAATAATTCACCCCTCCACTTT. Protein translation: CASSLLTANNSPLHF. The sequence links TRBV28 to TRBJ1-6, and perhaps TRBD1 as D gene, on 5 matching bases. The germline ends are 9 bases apart after V is trimmed by 1 base and J by 5 bases. As encoded in the germline V gene, CDR1 is MDHEN while CDR2 is SYDVKM. The CDR3 covers 15 residues, taking in both the cysteine and the phenylalanine. CDR3 DNA is the only sequence kept; it has 45 bases, read in frame from the first base.